This T cell receptor (beta chain) was sequenced during a study of cytomegalovirus exposure and HLA in healthy donors. Study details: Around 78 million unique TCR sequences came from HLA-typed donors in an early release.

Study-wide results and limits: In an earlier analysis, about 87% or about 30%: the productive usage of most TCR beta V segments.

The PCR used 60 Vbeta and 13 Jbeta primers. Measured with immunoSEQ multiplex PCR; TCRdb has only the in-frame clones, and not every one. The table lists roughly 80,000 clones, 84% of them singletons, with roughly 2.4% in the top ten. The CDR3 consists of 16 residues. Germline trimming cut 4 bases from V and 5 bases from J; bases unmatched to any gene: 12. CDR1 and CDR2 (germline): SGHTA, FQGNSA. This clone showed up just once. No antigen is known for it. The sequenced sample was PBMCs. This receptor was identified in a woman aged 50 to 60 in good health and CMV-seronegative. The chain uses TRBV7-2 and TRBJ1-2; 8 bases fit TRBD1. CDR3 DNA sequence: TGTGCCAGCAGCTCCGATTTACAGGGGGGCCTATATGGCTACACCTTC. This sequence encodes CASSSDLQGGLYGYTF.